A single TCR beta chain is shown here with its context. The antigen remains unidentified. PCR amplification relied on 60 Vbeta primers (plus 13 Jbeta primers). The assay was immunoSEQ multiplex PCR, and TCRdb's table has in-frame clones only and misses some. The table shows about 140,000 clones, with about four fifths occurring only once. This specimen comes from a study of cytomegalovirus exposure and HLA in healthy donors. General study points: Sequencing likely caused a cluster of highly shared sequence variants. Analysis performed later found roughly 18,000 TCR beta sequences associated with HLA alleles at 0.05 false discovery rate. The only immune exposure information that was available was CMV serostatus.

Germline V gene lookup returns CDR1 GTSNPN and CDR2 SVGIG (reference sequence). The CDR3 consists of 14 residues. The V and J ends lost 2 bases and 6 bases, in that order; junction bases with no gene match: 7. The rearrangement joins TRBV30 to TRBJ2-7, with 10 nucleotides matching TRBD1. Source material: PBMCs. The clonotype comes from a male donor in good health and CMV-seronegative. This chain's CDR3 is CAWSPGTGASEQYF. In nucleotides, the CDR3 is TGTGCCTGGAGTCCCGGGACAGGGGCCTCCGAGCAGTACTTC.